A selection of T cell receptor beta chains follows, all from one sample in a study of identical twins. TCRdb re-called the 5' RACE reads through MiXCR, storing one row per CDR3 protein. Here the sample spans around 490,000 distinct CDR3 sequences, roughly 15% being singletons. This sample was also put to use in a study of yellow fever vaccine responses in identical twins.

The sequencing input was CD4+ T cells sorted from blood. The receptors shown here come from a woman aged 18-29 years in good health. The CDR3 runs from the conserved cysteine through the conserved F or W. The order of the fields is clone size, J gene, V gene, CDR3 protein. A row's size may be missing; if present it is once, few, many or a size class.

clone_size: -
j_call: TRBJ2-7
v_call: TRBV2
cdr3_aa: CASSKFAGQYF

clone_size: -
j_call: TRBJ1-1
v_call: TRBV7-9
cdr3_aa: CASSLSPQGTEAFF

clone_size: few
j_call: TRBJ2-1
v_call: TRBV28
cdr3_aa: CASSPTGLNEQFF

clone_size: -
j_call: TRBJ2-5
v_call: TRBV10-3
cdr3_aa: CAIRTSFEETQYF

clone_size: -
j_call: TRBJ2-1
v_call: TRBV9
cdr3_aa: CASSLSGGYNNEQFF

clone_size: few
j_call: TRBJ2-5
v_call: TRBV20-1
cdr3_aa: CSARREGTFQETQYF

clone_size: -
j_call: TRBJ2-2
v_call: TRBV20-1
cdr3_aa: CSVRQLTGELFF

clone_size: few
j_call: TRBJ2-2
v_call: TRBV7-9
cdr3_aa: CASIQGNTGELFF

clone_size: few
j_call: TRBJ2-7
v_call: TRBV2
cdr3_aa: CATRDNSYEQYF

clone_size: -
j_call: TRBJ2-3
v_call: TRBV20-1
cdr3_aa: CSAPGWGSTDTQYF

clone_size: -
j_call: TRBJ2-7
v_call: TRBV5-1
cdr3_aa: CASSLPSASYEQYF

clone_size: many
j_call: TRBJ2-5
v_call: TRBV10-3
cdr3_aa: CATTPGERETQYF

clone_size: few
j_call: TRBJ2-5
v_call: TRBV29-1
cdr3_aa: CSVVQGILRETQYF

clone_size: -
j_call: TRBJ2-3
v_call: TRBV5-1
cdr3_aa: CASSLAPSGSLIRADTQYF

clone_size: few
j_call: TRBJ2-1
v_call: TRBV7-9
cdr3_aa: CASSPGTGGDNEQFF

clone_size: few
j_call: TRBJ2-3
v_call: TRBV7-4
cdr3_aa: CASSLCRSWGPGGLVGDTQYF

clone_size: -
j_call: TRBJ2-7
v_call: TRBV2
cdr3_aa: CASRTSGTNYEQYF

clone_size: few
j_call: TRBJ2-2
v_call: TRBV10-3
cdr3_aa: CASGGQGAAGELFF

clone_size: few
j_call: TRBJ1-1
v_call: TRBV29-1
cdr3_aa: CSAQGHTNTEAFF

clone_size: few
j_call: TRBJ1-4
v_call: TRBV15
cdr3_aa: CATSRDRPGNGEKLFF

clone_size: few
j_call: TRBJ2-4
v_call: TRBV5-1
cdr3_aa: CASSDLDREKNIQYF

clone_size: -
j_call: TRBJ1-1
v_call: TRBV6-5
cdr3_aa: CASSYRHPRGTEAFF

clone_size: -
j_call: TRBJ2-3
v_call: TRBV25-1
cdr3_aa: CASSELSGSTDTQYF

clone_size: few
j_call: TRBJ1-2
v_call: TRBV10-3
cdr3_aa: CAISDQWASYGYTF

clone_size: few
j_call: TRBJ2-1
v_call: TRBV5-1
cdr3_aa: CASSLKPGGDSSYNEQFF

clone_size: few
j_call: TRBJ1-4
v_call: TRBV6-5
cdr3_aa: CASSDSTGWSEKLFF

clone_size: -
j_call: TRBJ2-5
v_call: TRBV29-1
cdr3_aa: CSVPLAGGPTQYF

clone_size: -
j_call: TRBJ2-5
v_call: TRBV5-1
cdr3_aa: CASRTPDIQETQYF